The next 9 T cell receptor beta chains were all read from a single sample in a study of read filtering for tumor transcriptome and immune sequencing (dated by TCRdb to about 2020). For sequencing, an Illumina HiSeq 4000 was employed. The Immunoverse kit was used to build TCR libraries from approximately 410 ng RNA, with molecular barcoded adaptors covering alpha/delta and beta/gamma chains. In-frame beta chains were kept once TCRdb had trimmed the public reads at Q25 with fastp and called clones with MiXCR. Rows merge per CDR3 protein into single entries with the most common DNA and genes. The sample data list fewer than 45,000 distinct CDR3 sequences, and around an eighth of these were observed just once. Clones ranked in the top ten supply roughly 31% of the sample. Sequenced material: a population of CD138-negative cells sorted from bone marrow. This specimen's cell subset or site label, per the study, means: bone marrow mononuclear cells depleted of CD138+ plasma/myeloma cells by negative magnetic selection. Every receptor here comes from a donor at least 40 years old with multiple myeloma.

This clonotype was observed a few times. The chain links TRBV10-3 to TRBJ2-5, with 9 bases lining up with TRBD1. The V segment lost 6 bases and the J segment 5 bases; nucleotides outside the gene matches: 7. CDR3 length: 14 residues. Germline loops: CDR1 ENHRY, CDR2 SYGVKD. CDR3 sequence: CAIRPGTGRETQYF. The DNA for the CDR3 is TGTGCCATCAGACCCGGGACAGGGAGGGAGACCCAGTACTTC.

This clonotype was recorded many times. The V call is TRBV5-6, the J call TRBJ1-1; a possible D gene is TRBD1 (6 bases). Trimming took 1 base from V and 0 from J, leaving 13 bases between them. CDR1 SGHDT and CDR2 YYEEEE come from the germline V gene. The CDR3 has 16 amino acids. CDR3 protein: CASSLLGAGLNTEAFF. CDR3 nucleotides: TGTGCCAGCAGCTTGCTGGGGGCGGGACTGAACACTGAAGCTTTCTTT.

At least ten counts were recorded for this clonotype. The V and J genes are TRBV12-3 or TRBV12-4 and TRBJ2-1, with D maybe TRBD2 (5 bases). Trimming cost V 5 bases and J 9 bases, with 17 bases left between them. The CDR3 has 14 residues. The DNA for the CDR3 is TGTGCCAGCAGTCCCGGACTCCGAAGCAGTGAGCAGTTCTTC. Residues: CASSPGLRSSEQFF.

In this sample, this clonotype turned up many times. Being one base from a much bigger clone, this may be a read error. Here the CDR3 omits its conserved ending phenylalanine or tryptophan, so a read error is the likely source. The chain is built from TRBV29-1 and TRBJ2-1; perhaps TRBD2 as D (6 bases). The length of the CDR3 is 13 residues. V was cut by 1 base and J by 6 bases, with 10 bases left in between. Germline loops: CDR1 SQVTM, CDR2 ANQGSEA. The CDR3 DNA reads as TGCAGCGTTGAAGTTCTAGCGATCAATGAGCAGTTCCTC. Its protein is CSVEVLAINEQFL.

This clonotype has ten or more counts. This sequence joins TRBV19 and TRBJ2-3; a possible D gene is TRBD2 (5 bases). V was clipped by 7 bases and J by 0 bases, with 17 bases between them. Per the germline V gene, CDR1 is LNHDA and CDR2 is SQIVND (reference sequence). The CDR3 is made up of 16 amino acids. This CDR3 is CASKAIDTGSTDTQYF. CDR3 DNA sequence: TGTGCCAGTAAGGCCATAGATACGGGAAGCACAGATACGCAGTATTTT. Based on the CDR3 plus reference TRBV19 and TRBJ2-3, the full variable domain is DGGITQSPKYLFRKEGQNVTLSCEQNLNHDAMYWYRQDPGQGLRLIYYSQIVNDFQKGDIAEGYSVSREKKESFPLTVTSAQKNPTAFYLCASKAIDTGSTDTQYFGPGTRLTVL.

This clonotype has just one count. A read error is likely here: a far larger clone is one base away. The gene calls are TRBV7-9 and TRBJ2-7; D remains unclear. Germline V gives CDR1 SEHNR, CDR2 FQNEAQ (reference sequence). CDR3 length: 15 residues. V gave up 8 bases and J gave up 3 bases, with 20 bases separating them. In nucleotides, the CDR3 is TGTGCCAGCGGCCCCCACTACTCCCGCCACTACGAGCAGTACTTC. It is translated as CASGPHYSRHYEQYF.

This clonotype was detected ten times or more. CDR3 in DNA: TGTGCCAGCAGCCTAGACAGGGCGGGGATCTACGAGCAGTACTTC. Translated, it gives CASSLDRAGIYEQYF. The chain combines TRBV7-9 with TRBJ2-7, with D possibly matching TRBD1 (7 bases). The germline V and J ends were trimmed by 5 bases and 3 bases, with 17 bases remaining between them. The CDR3 contains 15 residues. The germline V gene encodes CDR1 SEHNR and CDR2 FQNEAQ (reference sequence).

Note on this clonotype: One junction end disagrees with the germline gene, perhaps due to a read error. The V and J genes are TRBV10-2 and TRBJ2-5; 9 bases fit TRBD2. CDR1 and CDR2 from the germline V gene are WSHSY and SAAADI. The CDR3 sequence is 16 residues long. The CDR3 sequence is CASSEASGNSQEPQYF. The CDR3 bases are TGCGCCAGCAGTGAGGCTAGCGGGAACAGCCAAGAGCCCCAGTACTTC.

Remarks on this clonotype: No conserved phenylalanine or tryptophan is present at the end of the CDR3, so a read error is the likely explanation. V gene TRBV28 combines with J gene TRBJ1-2, with D possibly matching TRBD1 (5 bases). This CDR3 has 15 amino acids. The V end was cut by 5 bases, the J end by 6 bases, with 19 bases between. CDR1 is MDHEN, CDR2 SYDVKM, per germline. This CDR3 is CASSQGPGPSHGYTL. Here the CDR3 DNA reads TGTGCCAGCAGTCAAGGGCCGGGACCGTCTCATGGCTACACCCTC.